This TCR beta chain was identified in a study of blood T cell repertoires in COVID-19. Whole-study context: Samples taken during acute and convalescent COVID-19 were collected in the United States, Italy and Spain. Sources were T cells, B-cell-depleted T cells, or PBMCs; the material itself was cDNA or gDNA.

Seattle enrolled patients during active infection and tracked them longitudinally. The germline gives CDR1 SNHLY, CDR2 FYNNEI. Germline trimming cut 8 bases from V and 7 bases from J; bases unmatched to any gene: 13. The CDR3 length is 14 residues. In the original analysis: The assay estimated nucleated cells by amplifying reference gene primers. Clones were sequenced by immunoSEQ multiplex PCR, and TCRdb holds only the in-frame ones, with some missing. That table supplies the V and J calls and clone size; D and trimming were determined from the DNA. This sample yields approximately 200,000 clones, of which 81% are seen a single time; 10% to 15% belongs to the top ten. This clone was recorded at least ten times.

The sequenced sample was peripheral blood. The clonotype was recovered from a woman aged 80 or over with COVID-19, enrolled during active disease. This sequence joins TRBV2 and TRBJ2-5; 7 nucleotides align to TRBD2. CDR3 coding DNA: TGTGCCAGCGGAGGGGAGGGAAACCAGGGGACCCAGTACTTC. Its protein product is CASGGEGNQGTQYF.